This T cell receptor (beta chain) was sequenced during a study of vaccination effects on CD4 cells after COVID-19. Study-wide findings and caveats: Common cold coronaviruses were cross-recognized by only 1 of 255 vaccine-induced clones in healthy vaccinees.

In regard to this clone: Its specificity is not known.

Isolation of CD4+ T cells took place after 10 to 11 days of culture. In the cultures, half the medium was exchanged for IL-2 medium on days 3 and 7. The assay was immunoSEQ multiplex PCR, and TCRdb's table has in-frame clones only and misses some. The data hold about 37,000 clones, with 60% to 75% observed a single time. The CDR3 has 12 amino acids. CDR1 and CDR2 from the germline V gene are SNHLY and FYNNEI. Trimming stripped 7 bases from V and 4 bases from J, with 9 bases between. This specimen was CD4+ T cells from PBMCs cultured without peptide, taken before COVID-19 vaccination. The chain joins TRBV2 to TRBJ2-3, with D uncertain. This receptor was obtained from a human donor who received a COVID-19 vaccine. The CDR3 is CASKLSPDTQYF. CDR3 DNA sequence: TGTGCCAGCAAATTGTCCCCAGATACGCAGTATTTT.